This TCR beta chain appears in the sequencing data of a study of graft-versus-host responses after intestinal transplantation. Study overall: Recipients were given multivisceral, liver-intestinal, or isolated intestinal transplants. Every transplant recipient was induced with anti-thymocyte globulin, then maintained on tacrolimus and steroids for around 3 years.

Whole-study results and caveats: Clonal ratios of graft-versus-host to host-versus-graft in allografts were high for patients exhibiting graft-donor T cell macrochimerism. Recipient marrow harbored GvH clones, some of which surfaced first in ileum or blood.

Germline CDR1 MNHEY, CDR2 SVGAGI. The V gene lost 7 bases and the J gene lost 10 bases, with 22 bases spanning the gap. This CDR3 is built from 15 residues. Only in-frame clones appear in the TCRdb table, and some are missing; sequencing was by immunoSEQ multiplex PCR. The data contain over 75,000 clones, 88% of them singletons. Remarks on this clone: The antigen is undetermined.

The clonotype originates from a human donor who was the organ donor for an intestinal transplant. The sample in question was unstimulated CD4+ T cells sorted from spleen or lymph node cells, obtained before transplant. This chain links TRBV6-5 with TRBJ1-4; no firm D call. The CDR3 region is CASIPWCRRGGKLFF. The CDR3 DNA is TGTGCCAGCATCCCTTGGTGCCGGCGGGGTGGAAAACTGTTTTTT.